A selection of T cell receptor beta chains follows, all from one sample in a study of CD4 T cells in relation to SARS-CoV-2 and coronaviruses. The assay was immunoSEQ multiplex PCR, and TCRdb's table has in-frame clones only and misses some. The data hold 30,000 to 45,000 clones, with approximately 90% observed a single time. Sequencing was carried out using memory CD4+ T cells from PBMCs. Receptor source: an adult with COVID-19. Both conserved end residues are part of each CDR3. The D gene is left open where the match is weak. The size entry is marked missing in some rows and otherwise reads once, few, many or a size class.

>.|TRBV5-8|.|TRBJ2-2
CASSLGGGRTGELFF
TGTGCCAGCAGCTTGGGGGGGGGCCGGACCGGGGAGCTGTTTTTT
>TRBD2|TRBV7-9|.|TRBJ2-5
CASSYLSGQETQYF
TGTGCCAGCAGCTACCTTAGCGGGCAAGAGACCCAGTACTTC
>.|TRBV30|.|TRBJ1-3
CAWSVLGSGNTIYF
TGTGCCTGGAGTGTACTAGGCTCTGGAAACACCATATATTTT
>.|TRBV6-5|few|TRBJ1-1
CASSRQNTEAFF
TGTGCCAGCAGTCGACAGAACACTGAAGCTTTCTTT
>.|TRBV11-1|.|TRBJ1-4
CASSLWGEKLFF
TGTGCCAGCAGCTTGTGGGGCGAAAAACTGTTTTTT
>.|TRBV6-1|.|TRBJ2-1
CASSEGDIVRFF
TGTGCCAGCAGTGAAGGGGACATCGTCCGGTTCTTC
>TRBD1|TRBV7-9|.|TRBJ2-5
CASSDGTGGAETQYF
TGTGCCAGCAGTGACGGGACAGGGGGCGCGGAGACCCAGTACTTC
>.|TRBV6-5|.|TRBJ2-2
CASSPQAANTGELFF
TGTGCCAGCAGTCCTCAGGCAGCGAACACCGGGGAGCTGTTTTTT
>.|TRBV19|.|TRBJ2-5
CASSIAGETQYF
TGTGCCAGTAGTATAGCAGGGGAGACCCAGTACTTC
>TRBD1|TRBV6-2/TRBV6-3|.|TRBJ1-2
CASSPIQGANNYGYTF
TGTGCCAGCAGCCCCATTCAGGGGGCAAATAACTATGGCTACACCTTC
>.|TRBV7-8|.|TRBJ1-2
CASSLAADFYGYTF
TGTGCCAGCAGCTTAGCAGCGGATTTCTATGGCTACACCTTC
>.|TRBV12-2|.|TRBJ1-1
CASPSHRGAEAFF
TGTGCAAGTCCTTCTCATAGAGGGGCTGAAGCTTTCTTT
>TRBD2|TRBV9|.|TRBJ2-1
CASSVGLAGESEQFF
TGTGCCAGCAGCGTAGGACTAGCGGGGGAAAGTGAGCAGTTCTTC
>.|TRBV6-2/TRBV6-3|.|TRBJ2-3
CASSFQGRPSTDTQYF
TGTGCCAGCAGTTTCCAGGGACGGCCTAGCACAGATACGCAGTATTTT
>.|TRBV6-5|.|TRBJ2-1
CASSGQLYNEQFF
TGTGCCAGCAGCGGGCAGTTATACAATGAGCAGTTCTTC
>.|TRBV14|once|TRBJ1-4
CASSQDLDRLDEKLFF
TGTGCCAGCAGCCAAGATCTCGACAGGCTCGATGAAAAACTGTTTTTT
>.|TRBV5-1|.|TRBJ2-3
CASNKEPDTQYF
TGCGCCAGCAACAAAGAGCCAGATACGCAGTATTTT
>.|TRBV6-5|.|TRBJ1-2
CASRGFVDRYTF
TGTGCCAGCAGAGGCTTCGTCGACCGCTACACCTTC
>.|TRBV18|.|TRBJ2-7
CASSPGRRFYEQYF
TGTGCCAGCTCACCCGGACGCCGGTTCTACGAGCAGTACTTC
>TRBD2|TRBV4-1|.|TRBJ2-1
CASSQAGLAGGAGYNEQFF
TGCGCCAGCAGCCAAGCCGGACTAGCGGGGGGGGCCGGCTACAATGAGCAGTTCTTC
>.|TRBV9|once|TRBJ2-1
CASSVPGSSYNEQFF
TGTGCCAGCAGCGTACCAGGGAGCTCCTACAATGAGCAGTTCTTC
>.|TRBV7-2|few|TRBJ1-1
CASSSGTRTEAFF
TGTGCCAGCAGCTCCGGGACACGGACTGAAGCTTTCTTT
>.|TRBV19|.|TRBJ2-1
CASRAYNEQFF
TGTGCCAGTAGGGCCTACAATGAGCAGTTCTTC
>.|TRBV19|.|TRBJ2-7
CASSIDRSYEQYF
TGTGCCAGTAGTATAGATCGCTCCTACGAGCAGTACTTC
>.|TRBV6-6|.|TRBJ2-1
CASSYSTEFYEQFF
TGTGCCAGCAGTTACTCCACAGAATTCTATGAGCAGTTCTTC
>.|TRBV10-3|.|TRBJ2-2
CAISASTANTGELFF
TGTGCCATCAGTGCCTCGACAGCGAACACCGGGGAGCTGTTTTTT
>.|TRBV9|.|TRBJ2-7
CASSRLGAYEQYF
TGTGCCAGCAGCCGACTGGGGGCCTACGAGCAGTACTTC
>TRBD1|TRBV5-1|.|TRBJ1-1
CASSWTGIGNTEAFF
TGCGCCAGCAGCTGGACAGGGATCGGGAACACTGAAGCTTTCTTT
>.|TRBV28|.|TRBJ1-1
CASSHGKGLTEAFF
TGTGCCAGCAGCCACGGCAAGGGGCTAACTGAAGCTTTCTTT
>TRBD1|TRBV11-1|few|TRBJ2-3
CASSLLDRGTDTQYF
TGTGCCAGCAGCTTATTGGACAGGGGGACAGATACGCAGTATTTT
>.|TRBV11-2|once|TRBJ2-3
CASSLERTSGMQYF
TGTGCCAGCAGCTTGGAGAGGACGTCAGGAATGCAGTATTTT
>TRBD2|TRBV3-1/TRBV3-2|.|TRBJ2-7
CASSQEQIKRGPSYEQYF
TGTGCCAGCAGCCAAGAACAAATCAAGCGGGGGCCCTCCTACGAGCAGTACTTC
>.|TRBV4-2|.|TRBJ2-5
CASSPTGFQETQYF
TGTGCCAGCAGCCCGACAGGTTTCCAAGAGACCCAGTACTTC
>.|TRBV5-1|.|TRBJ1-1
CASSFGGALNTEAFF
TGCGCCAGCAGCTTTGGGGGAGCCTTGAACACTGAAGCTTTCTTT
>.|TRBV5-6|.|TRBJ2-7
CASSLGQHYEQYF
TGTGCCAGCAGCTTGGGACAGCACTACGAGCAGTACTTC
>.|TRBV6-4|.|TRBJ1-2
CASSDSRKGYTF
TGTGCCAGCAGTGACTCAAGGAAGGGCTACACCTTC
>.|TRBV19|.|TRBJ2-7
CASSPADRAYEQYF
TGTGCCAGTAGCCCCGCGGACAGAGCCTACGAGCAGTACTTC
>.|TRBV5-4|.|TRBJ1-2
CASSVTGPSNYGYTF
TGTGCCAGCAGCGTAACAGGGCCGTCTAACTATGGCTACACCTTC
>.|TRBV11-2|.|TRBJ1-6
CASSLDSGRRQSPLHF
TGTGCCAGCAGCTTAGATAGCGGCCGCCGTCAGTCACCCCTCCACTTT
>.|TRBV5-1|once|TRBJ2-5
CASSLVSSTQETQYF
TGCGCCAGCAGCTTGGTGTCATCGACACAAGAGACCCAGTACTTC
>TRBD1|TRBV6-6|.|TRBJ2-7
CASRHDRGHEQYF
TGTGCCAGCAGACACGACAGGGGTCACGAGCAGTACTTC
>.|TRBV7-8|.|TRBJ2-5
CADSANQETQYF
TGTGCCGACAGCGCGAACCAAGAGACCCAGTACTTC
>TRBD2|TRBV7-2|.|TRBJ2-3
CASSPGSRGALHTQYF
TGTGCCAGCAGCCCGGGGTCGCGGGGGGCCCTACATACGCAGTATTTT